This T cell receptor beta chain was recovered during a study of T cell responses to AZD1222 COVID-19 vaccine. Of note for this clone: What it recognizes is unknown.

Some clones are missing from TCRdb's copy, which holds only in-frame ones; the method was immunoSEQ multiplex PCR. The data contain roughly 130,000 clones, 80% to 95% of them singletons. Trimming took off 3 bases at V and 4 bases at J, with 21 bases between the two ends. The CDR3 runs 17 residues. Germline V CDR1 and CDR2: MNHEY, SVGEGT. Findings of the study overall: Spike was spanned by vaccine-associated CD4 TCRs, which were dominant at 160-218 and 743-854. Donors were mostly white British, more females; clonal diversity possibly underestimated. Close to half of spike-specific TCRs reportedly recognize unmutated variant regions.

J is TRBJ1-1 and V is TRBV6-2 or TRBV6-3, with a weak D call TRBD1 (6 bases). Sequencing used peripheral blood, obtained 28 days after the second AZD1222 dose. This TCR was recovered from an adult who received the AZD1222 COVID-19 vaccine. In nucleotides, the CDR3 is TGTGCCAGCAGTTATGGGGCGACAGGTCCCATGGGCACTGAAGCTTTCTTT. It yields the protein CASSYGATGPMGTEAFF.